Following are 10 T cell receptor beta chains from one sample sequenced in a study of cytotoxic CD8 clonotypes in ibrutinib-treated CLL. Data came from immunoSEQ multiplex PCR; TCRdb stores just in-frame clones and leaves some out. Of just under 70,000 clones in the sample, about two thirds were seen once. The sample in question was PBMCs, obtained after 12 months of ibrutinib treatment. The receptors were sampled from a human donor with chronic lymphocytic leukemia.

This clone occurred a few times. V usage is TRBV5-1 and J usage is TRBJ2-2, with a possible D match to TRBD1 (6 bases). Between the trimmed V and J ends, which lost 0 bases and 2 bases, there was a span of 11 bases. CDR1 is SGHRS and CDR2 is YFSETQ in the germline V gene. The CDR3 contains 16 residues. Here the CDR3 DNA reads TGCGCCAGCAGCTTGGGAGGGACACATAACACCGGGGAGCTGTTTTTT. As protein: CASSLGGTHNTGELFF. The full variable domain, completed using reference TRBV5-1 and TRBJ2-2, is KAGVTQTPRYLIKTRGQQVTLSCSPISGHRSVSWYQQTPGQGLQFLFEYFSETQRNKGNFPGRFSGRQFSNSRSEMNVSTLELGDSALYLCASSLGGTHNTGELFFGEGSRLTVL.

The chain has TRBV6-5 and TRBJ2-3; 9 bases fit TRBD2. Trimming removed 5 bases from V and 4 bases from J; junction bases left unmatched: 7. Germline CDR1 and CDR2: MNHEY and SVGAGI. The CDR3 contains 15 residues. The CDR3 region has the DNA TGTGCCAGCAGTCCCATGCGGGGGGGCGCAGATACGCAGTATTTT. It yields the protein CASSPMRGGADTQYF.

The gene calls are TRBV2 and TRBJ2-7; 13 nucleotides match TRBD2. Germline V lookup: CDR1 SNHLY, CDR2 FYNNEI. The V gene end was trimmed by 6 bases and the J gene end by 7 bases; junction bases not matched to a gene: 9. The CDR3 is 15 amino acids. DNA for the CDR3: TGTGCCAGCAGCGCCCCGGGACTAGCGGGGTATGAGCAGTACTTC. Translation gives CASSAPGLAGYEQYF.

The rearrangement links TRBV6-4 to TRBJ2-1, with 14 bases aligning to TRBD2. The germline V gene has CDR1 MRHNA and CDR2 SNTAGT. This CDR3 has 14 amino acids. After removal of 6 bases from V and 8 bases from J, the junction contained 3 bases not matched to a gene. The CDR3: CASRTSGGADEQFF. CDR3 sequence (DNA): TGTGCCAGCAGGACTAGCGGGGGGGCCGATGAGCAGTTCTTC.

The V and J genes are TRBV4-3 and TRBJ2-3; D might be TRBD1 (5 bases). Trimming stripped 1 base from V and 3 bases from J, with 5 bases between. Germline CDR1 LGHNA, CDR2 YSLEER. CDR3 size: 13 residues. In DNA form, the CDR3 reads TGCGCCAGCAGCCAAGGACAGACAGATACGCAGTATTTT. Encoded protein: CASSQGQTDTQYF.

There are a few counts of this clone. This CDR3 is CASSIKGTPNTEAFF. DNA for the CDR3: TGTGCCAGTAGTATAAAGGGGACACCGAACACTGAAGCTTTCTTT. The chain couples TRBV19 to TRBJ1-1; tentative D call: TRBD1 (6 bases). The CDR3 contains 15 residues. Deletions cut 2 bases from V and 1 base from J, with 11 bases between. Per the germline V gene, CDR1 is LNHDA and CDR2 is SQIVND (reference sequence). The full variable domain, its missing parts supplied by reference TRBV19 and TRBJ1-1, is DGGITQSPKYLFRKEGQNVTLSCEQNLNHDAMYWYRQDPGQGLRLIYYSQIVNDFQKGDIAEGYSVSREKKESFPLTVTSAQKNPTAFYLCASSIKGTPNTEAFFGQGTRLTVV.

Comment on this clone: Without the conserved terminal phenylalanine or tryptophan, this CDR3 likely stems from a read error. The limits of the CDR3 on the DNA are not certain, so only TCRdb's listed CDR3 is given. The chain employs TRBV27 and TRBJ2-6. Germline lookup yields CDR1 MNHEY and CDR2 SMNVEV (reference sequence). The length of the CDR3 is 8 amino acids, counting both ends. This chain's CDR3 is CADERGVG.

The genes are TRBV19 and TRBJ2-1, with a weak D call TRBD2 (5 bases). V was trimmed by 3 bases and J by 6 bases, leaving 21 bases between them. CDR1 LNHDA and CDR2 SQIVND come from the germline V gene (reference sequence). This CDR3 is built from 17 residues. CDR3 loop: CASSMRGRPISSNEQFF. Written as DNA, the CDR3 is TGTGCCAGTAGTATGCGCGGGCGGCCAATCTCTTCCAATGAGCAGTTCTTC.

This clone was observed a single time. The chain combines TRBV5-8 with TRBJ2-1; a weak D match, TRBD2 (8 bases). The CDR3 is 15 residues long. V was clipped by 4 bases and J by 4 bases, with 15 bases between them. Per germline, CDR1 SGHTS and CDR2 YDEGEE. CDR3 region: CASSPGGGYYNEQFF. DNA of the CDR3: TGTGCCAGCAGCCCGGGAGGGGGCTATTACAATGAGCAGTTCTTC.

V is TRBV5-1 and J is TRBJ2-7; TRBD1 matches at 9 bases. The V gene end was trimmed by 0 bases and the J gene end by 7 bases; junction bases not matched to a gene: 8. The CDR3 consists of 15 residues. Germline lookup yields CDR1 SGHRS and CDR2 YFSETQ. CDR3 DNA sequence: TGCGCCAGCAGCTTGGATTGGGACAGGGTTTGGGAGCAGTACTTC. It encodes CASSLDWDRVWEQYF.